These T cell receptor beta chains were read from a single sample in a study of beta chain features in type 1 diabetes. The method was immunoSEQ multiplex PCR; TCRdb's version includes in-frame clones alone and lacks a portion of them. The repertoire consists of about 900,000 clones, with 15% to 20% occurring once and the leading ten covering about 0.025%. Sequencing was performed on naive CD4+ T cells from blood. These receptors were obtained from a young woman in good health. Both conserved end residues are part of each CDR3. D genes are given only for firm matches. The size entry is marked missing in some rows and otherwise reads once, few, many or a size class.

V	size	D	J	DNA	CDR3
TRBV4-2	NA	NA	TRBJ2-1	TGTGCCAGCAGCCAAGATGACCTAGCCAATGAGCAGTTCTTC	CASSQDDLANEQFF
TRBV5-1	few	NA	TRBJ2-7	TGCGCCAGCAGCTTGGGGGCAGGACCCCTCTACGAGCAGTACTTC	CASSLGAGPLYEQYF
TRBV28	many	NA	TRBJ2-4	TGTGCCAGCAGTTCCTTTAGGGTCATTCAGTACTTC	CASSSFRVIQYF
TRBV28	few	TRBD2	TRBJ2-1	TGTGCCAGCTGGAGACTAGCGACGGGGGGGAATGAGCAGTTCTTC	CASWRLATGGNEQFF
TRBV4-3	once	NA	TRBJ2-5	TGCGCCAGCAGCCAAGATCCTGCCCGGGAGACCCAGTACTTC	CASSQDPARETQYF
TRBV5-5	NA	TRBD2	TRBJ2-2	TGTGCCAGCAGCTTTGTAGCGGGAGGAACCGGGGAGCTGTTTTTT	CASSFVAGGTGELFF
TRBV28	NA	TRBD2	TRBJ2-3	TGTGCCAGCAGTTCTAGCGGGAGGGCTGCCCTCACAGATACGCAGTATTTT	CASSSSGRAALTDTQYF
TRBV29-1	NA	TRBD1	TRBJ2-4	TGCAGCGTCGAGGGGGGACAGGGGAACATTCAGTACTTC	CSVEGGQGNIQYF
TRBV5-1	NA	NA	TRBJ1-2	TGCGCCAGCCGGCCCAGCAACTATGGCTACACCTTC	CASRPSNYGYTF
TRBV5-4	NA	NA	TRBJ2-7	TGTGCCAGCAGCTTGATGGGGGGCTACGAGCAGTACTTC	CASSLMGGYEQYF
TRBV7-2	NA	TRBD2	TRBJ2-7	TGTGCCAGCAGCTATAGCGGAGAGCGGGAACAGTACTTC	CASSYSGEREQYF
TRBV28	few	NA	TRBJ2-3	TGTGCCAGCAGTTTACAGGGCACAGATACGCAGTATTTT	CASSLQGTDTQYF
TRBV18	few	TRBD2	TRBJ2-3	TGTGCCAGCTCACCAGGGGCTAGCGGGAGTTCCTCAGATACGCAGTATTTT	CASSPGASGSSSDTQYF
TRBV29-1	NA	NA	TRBJ1-2	TGCAGCGTTGAAGATCGCGACAGCATCCCCTATGGCTACACCTTC	CSVEDRDSIPYGYTF
TRBV7-9	few	TRBD2	TRBJ2-7	TGTGCCAGCAGCTTAGAGGGGCTAGCGGGAACCTCCGAGCAGTACTTC	CASSLEGLAGTSEQYF
TRBV15	NA	NA	TRBJ2-1	TGTGCCACCGGCGGCGGCCAATCCTACAATGAGCAGTTCTTC	CATGGGQSYNEQFF
TRBV19	NA	NA	TRBJ1-4	TGTGCCAGTAGTATCGGGGAAAAACTGTTTTTT	CASSIGEKLFF
TRBV2	NA	TRBD2	TRBJ2-7	TGTGCCAGCAGTGGAGGGCTAGCGGGGGCCTTCTACGAGCAGTACTTC	CASSGGLAGAFYEQYF
TRBV4-3	NA	NA	TRBJ2-2	TGCGCCAGCAGCCAAGATCTTAGGACAGCTAACACCGGGGAGCTGTTTTTT	CASSQDLRTANTGELFF
TRBV5-1	NA	NA	TRBJ1-4	TGCGCCAGGAGCCCTACTCCGGGACGGACCCTTGAAAAACTGTTTTTT	CARSPTPGRTLEKLFF
TRBV7-9	NA	NA	TRBJ2-1	TGTGCCAGCGCCCTCCATCCTAATGAGCAGTTCTTC	CASALHPNEQFF
TRBV11-2	few	TRBD2	TRBJ2-1	TGTGCCAGCAGCCCGGGACTAGGCCGATACAATGAGCAGTTCTTC	CASSPGLGRYNEQFF
TRBV7-3	few	NA	TRBJ2-1	TGTGCCAGCAGCGTAAACAGGAACAATGAGCAGTTCTTC	CASSVNRNNEQFF
TRBV11-2	NA	NA	TRBJ2-7	TGTGCCAGCAGCCCCCAGGCTACCATACTTACCTACGAGCAGTACTTC	CASSPQATILTYEQYF
TRBV7-9	many	NA	TRBJ1-1	TGTGCCAGCAGAGGGTGGGGCACTGAAGCTTTCTTT	CASRGWGTEAFF
TRBV7-9	NA	TRBD2	TRBJ2-1	TGTGCCAGCACCTTGTTTGCGGGAGGGAACAATGAGCAGTTCTTC	CASTLFAGGNNEQFF
TRBV4-3	few	TRBD2	TRBJ2-2	TGCGCCAGCAGCCAAGAGGGACTAGCGGGAGTAGACGACACCGGGGAGCTGTTTTTT	CASSQEGLAGVDDTGELFF
TRBV29-1	few	NA	TRBJ2-1	TGCAGCGCGGGGTATGAGCAGTTCTTC	CSAGYEQFF
TRBV10-3	many	NA	TRBJ1-1	TGTGCCATCAAGACACAGGCAAACACTGAAGCTTTCTTT	CAIKTQANTEAFF